The 2 T cell receptor beta chains below all came from one sample that was sequenced in a study of blood T cell repertoires in COVID-19. Measured with immunoSEQ multiplex PCR; TCRdb has only the in-frame clones, and not every one. The table lists about 480,000 clones, roughly 89% of them singletons. Sequencing used peripheral blood. These receptors all come from a man younger than 35 with COVID-19, enrolled during active disease.

This rearrangement joins TRBV9 to TRBJ2-1; D uncertain. This CDR3 region has 16 residues. Germline-derived CDR1 and CDR2 are SGDLS and YYNGEE. V gave up 0 bases and J gave up 4 bases, with 14 bases separating them. The chain's CDR3 is CASSVDLAAEYNEQFF. CDR3 DNA sequence: TGTGCCAGCAGCGTAGATCTCGCGGCGGAATACAATGAGCAGTTCTTC.

V is TRBV7-9 and J is TRBJ2-4; 7 bases line up with TRBD1. From germline, CDR1 is SEHNR and CDR2 FQNEAQ (reference sequence). This CDR3 comprises 16 residues. V dropped 5 bases and J dropped 7; count of bases not matched to a gene: 14. The CDR3 sequence is CASSPDRDRFFNIQYF. The CDR3 DNA sequence: TGTGCCAGCAGCCCCGACAGGGATAGGTTTTTCAACATTCAGTACTTC.